The 25 T cell receptor beta chains listed next were all sequenced from one sample in a study of blood T cell repertoires in COVID-19. The assay was immunoSEQ multiplex PCR, and TCRdb's table has in-frame clones only and misses some. The table has about 230,000 clones, about nine tenths seen once. The specimen was peripheral blood. Receptors were obtained from a man in his forties or fifties with COVID-19, enrolled during active disease.

The chain is built from TRBV24-1 and TRBJ2-3; TRBD2 matches 7 bases. Germline assignment: CDR1 KGHDR and CDR2 SFDVKD. The J segment lost 4 bases and the V segment lost 5 bases, leaving 11 bases of the junction unmatched. CDR3 length: 16 amino acids. Here the CDR3 reads CATSVKRAGVADTQYF. The CDR3 bases are TGTGCCACCAGTGTCAAAAGGGCGGGGGTGGCAGATACGCAGTATTTT.

The J gene is TRBJ1-5, the V gene TRBV6-2 or TRBV6-3; a weak D match, TRBD1 (5 bases). CDR1 is MNHEY, CDR2 SVGEGT, per germline. V gave up 5 bases and J gave up 3 bases, with 20 bases separating them. The length of the CDR3 is 17 residues. CDR3 nucleotides: TGTGCCAGCAGTATGAGCGGGACCGAAGCCTTCAATCAGCCCCAGCATTTT. As protein: CASSMSGTEAFNQPQHF.

The rearrangement links TRBV5-1 to TRBJ1-1; 7 bases line up with TRBD1. There are 17 residues in the CDR3. Unmatched junction bases numbered 13, after V lost 4 bases and J lost 1 base. CDR1 and CDR2 from the germline V gene are SGHRS and YFSETQ. This CDR3 reads CASSPTRTGRANTEAFF. The CDR3 bases are TGCGCCAGCAGCCCTACTAGGACAGGTAGGGCGAACACTGAAGCTTTCTTT.

This clone was recorded a few times. The chain couples TRBV27 to TRBJ1-6, with 10 bases fitting TRBD1. Trimming cost V 6 bases and J 3 bases; bases outside gene matches: 17. The CDR3 is 20 residues long. CDR1 and CDR2 from the germline V gene are MNHEY and SMNVEV (reference sequence). CDR3 nucleotide sequence: TGTGCCAGCAGCCCGTACGGGACAGGGGCCGCCGGATACTATAATTCACCCCTCCACTTT. Protein product: CASSPYGTGAAGYYNSPLHF.

This sequence joins TRBV9 and TRBJ1-3; weak D call: TRBD1 (6 bases). Trimming pared 4 bases from V and 4 bases from J, leaving 12 bases between. The CDR3 runs to 14 residues. Germline values: CDR1 SGDLS, CDR2 YYNGEE. The CDR3, as DNA: TGTGCCAGCAGCATACAGGGCAGCGGAAACACCATATATTTT. This sequence encodes CASSIQGSGNTIYF. Using reference TRBV9 and TRBJ1-3 for the parts outside the CDR3, the full variable domain is DSGVTQTPKHLITATGQRVTLRCSPRSGDLSVYWYQQSLDQGLQFLIQYYNGEERAKGNILERFSAQQFPDLHSELNLSSLELGDSALYFCASSIQGSGNTIYFGEGSWLTVV.

This rearrangement joins TRBV7-9 to TRBJ2-2; 12 bases match TRBD2. This CDR3 has 16 amino acids. Germline V lookup: CDR1 SEHNR, CDR2 FQNEAQ (reference sequence). J lost 6 bases, V lost 5 bases, and 7 bases had no gene match. CDR3 region: CASSRLAGASPGELFF. For the CDR3, the DNA is TGTGCCAGCAGCCGACTAGCGGGAGCGTCCCCCGGGGAGCTGTTTTTT.

The chain recombines TRBV3-1 (or the pseudogene TRBV3-2) with TRBJ1-2, with unresolved D. The V gene's germline CDR1 is LGHDT and CDR2 YNNKEL (reference sequence). Trimming took off 1 base at V and 7 bases at J, with 4 bases between the two ends. The CDR3 is made up of 11 amino acids. CDR3 sequence: CASSQGVGYTF. In nucleotides, the CDR3 is TGTGCCAGCAGCCAAGGAGTTGGCTACACCTTC.

The chain carries TRBV6-5 and TRBJ2-7; a possible D gene is TRBD2 (6 bases). The germline gives CDR1 MNHEY, CDR2 SVGAGI. The CDR3 is made up of 15 amino acids. Trimming took off 6 bases at V and 7 bases at J, with 22 bases between the two ends. This CDR3 reads CASRDDTHLGGEQYF. CDR3 nucleotide sequence: TGTGCCAGCAGGGACGATACGCACCTTGGGGGGGAGCAGTACTTC.

The chain uses TRBV3-1 (or the pseudogene TRBV3-2) and TRBJ1-5, with 8 bases fitting TRBD1. The ends lost 2 bases at V and 7 bases at J; junction bases unmatched: 4. The CDR3 covers 14 residues. CDR1 is LGHDT and CDR2 is YNNKEL in the germline V gene (reference sequence). CDR3 sequence: CASSQTTGDQPQHF. CDR3 nucleotides: TGTGCCAGCAGCCAAACGACAGGGGACCAGCCCCAGCATTTT.

The V gene is TRBV7-2, the J gene TRBJ1-3, with D tentatively TRBD1 (6 bases). V lost 3 bases, J lost 3 bases, and 18 bases lay in between. The CDR3 loop spans 17 amino acids. CDR1 is SGHTA, CDR2 FQGNSA, per germline. As DNA, the CDR3 is TGTGCCAGCAGCTTGTTCTCAGGGGAAGGTATTGGAAACACCATATATTTT. Its translation: CASSLFSGEGIGNTIYF.

The V gene is TRBV5-1, the J gene TRBJ1-2; 10 bases fit TRBD1. The CDR3 length is 15 residues. CDR1 is SGHRS, CDR2 YFSETQ, per germline. Unmatched junction bases numbered 9, after V lost 4 bases and J lost 6 bases. The CDR3: CASSLRTGGWNGYTF. CDR3 DNA: TGCGCCAGCAGCCTGAGGACAGGGGGATGGAATGGCTACACCTTC.

Only a few counts were recorded for this clone. The genes are TRBV7-9 and TRBJ2-7; 7 positions match TRBD2. V trimming: 5 bases; J trimming: 3 bases; junction bases outside the gene matches: 4. CDR3 length: 13 amino acids. Germline CDR1 and CDR2: SEHNR and FQNEAQ (reference sequence). The CDR3 here is CASSGGRLYEQYF. The CDR3 DNA sequence: TGTGCCAGCAGCGGCGGGAGACTCTACGAGCAGTACTTC. The variable domain in full, completed from reference TRBV7-9 and TRBJ2-7, reads DTGVSQNPRHKITKRGQNVTFRCDPISEHNRLYWYRQTLGQGPEFLTYFQNEAQLEKSRLLSDRFSAERPKGSFSTLEIQRTEQGDSAMYLCASSGGRLYEQYFGPGTRLTVT.

This clone has only a few counts. V is TRBV30 and J is TRBJ1-1; 8 bases agree with TRBD1. The CDR3 length is 13 residues. Germline CDR1 and CDR2: GTSNPN and SVGIG (reference sequence). The junction had 10 bases not matched to a gene; V was cut back by 3 bases and J by 10 bases. The CDR3 DNA is TGTGCCTGGAGCCCATACACCCAGGGGGCAGCTTTCTTT. This encodes CAWSPYTQGAAFF.

The chain uses TRBV30 and TRBJ2-5, with a possible D match to TRBD2 (6 bases). V was trimmed by 3 bases and J by 0 bases, leaving 17 bases between them. This CDR3 has 16 residues. Germline V lookup: CDR1 GTSNPN, CDR2 SVGIG (reference sequence). The CDR3 DNA reads as TGTGCCTGGAGCCCCCGAAATAGCGGTAACCAAGAGACCCAGTACTTC. Protein sequence: CAWSPRNSGNQETQYF.

V gene TRBV5-4 combines with J gene TRBJ2-7; TRBD1 is a possible D gene (5 bases). The CDR3 is 17 amino acids. Germline CDR1 reads SGHNT; CDR2 reads YYREEE (reference sequence). Deletions cut 4 bases from V and 0 bases from J, with 20 bases between. For the CDR3, the DNA is TGTGCCAGCAGCCCAAAAGGGGTTTTTGAGAGCTCCTACGAGCAGTACTTC. Translation: CASSPKGVFESSYEQYF.

The CDR3 loop is CASSTGTGLTTF. Written as DNA, the CDR3 is TGTGCCAGCAGCACAGGGACAGGGTTAACCACCTTC. The J gene is TRBJ1-2, the V gene TRBV14, with TRBD1 identical over 9 bases. V shed 5 bases, J shed 13 bases, and the junction held 8 bases outside the gene matches. The germline V gene has CDR1 SGHDN and CDR2 FVKESK. CDR3 length: 12 residues.

V is TRBV12-3 or TRBV12-4 and J is TRBJ1-6, with D unresolved. The CDR3 has 13 amino acids. Deletions cut 8 bases from V and 6 bases from J, with 11 bases between. CDR3 loop: CASGLVPNSPLHF. CDR3 nucleotide sequence: TGTGCCAGCGGCCTAGTTCCTAATTCACCCCTCCACTTT.

V gene TRBV6-1 combines with J gene TRBJ2-7; D not certain. CDR1 is MNHNS and CDR2 is SASEGT in the germline V gene. This CDR3 contains 14 residues. Trimming removed 2 bases at V and 3 bases at J, with 11 bases between. CDR3 DNA sequence: TGTGCCAGCAGTGAACCCTCCGGTTTCTACGAGCAGTACTTC. Translating gives CASSEPSGFYEQYF.

This chain connects TRBV5-1 to TRBJ2-5; D perhaps matches TRBD2 (6 bases). The V and J ends lost 5 bases and 3 bases respectively, with 23 bases between them. The V gene's germline CDR1 is SGHRS and CDR2 YFSETQ. The CDR3 has 17 residues. The CDR3 DNA sequence: TGCGCCAGCAGTCAGGACCCCCGAGCGGGCCGGAAAGAGACCCAGTACTTC. This codes for CASSQDPRAGRKETQYF.

The chain employs TRBV4-2 and TRBJ2-3; 8 positions match TRBD2. CDR3 size: 15 residues. The V gene end was trimmed by 4 bases and the J gene end by 2 bases; junction bases not matched to a gene: 5. Per the germline V gene, CDR1 is LGHNA and CDR2 is YNFKEQ. CDR3 DNA sequence: TGTGCCAGCAGCCCCAGCGGGGGAGTCACAGATACGCAGTATTTT. Translating gives CASSPSGGVTDTQYF.

The chain recombines TRBV7-2 with TRBJ2-5; 13 bases line up with TRBD2. CDR3 length: 18 residues. Germline assignment: CDR1 SGHTA and CDR2 FQGNSA. The J segment lost 2 bases and the V segment lost 5 bases, leaving 11 bases of the junction unmatched. CDR3 nucleotide sequence: TGTGCCAGCAGCCTCAAAGGACTAGCGGGGGCCGCACAAGAGACCCAGTACTTC. It codes for CASSLKGLAGAAQETQYF.

This chain uses TRBV7-8 with TRBJ2-1; 11 bases line up with TRBD2. In germline, CDR1 is SGHVS, CDR2 FQNEAQ. The J segment lost 15 bases and the V segment lost 5 bases, leaving 15 bases of the junction unmatched. CDR3 length: 15 residues. This chain's CDR3 is CASSRTPGLAVNPFF. The CDR3 coding sequence is TGTGCCAGCAGCCGTACCCCGGGACTAGCGGTGAATCCGTTCTTC.

The chain uses TRBV4-1 and TRBJ2-3; D gene uncertain. V lost 5 bases to trimming and J lost 0 bases, with 9 bases between them. This CDR3 has 14 amino acids. Germline V lookup: CDR1 MGHRA, CDR2 YSYEKL. CDR3 sequence: CASSLRRSTDTQYF. The CDR3 DNA reads TGCGCCAGCAGCTTACGGCGGAGCACAGATACGCAGTATTTT.

The chain employs TRBV18 and TRBJ1-2, with TRBD1 as a possible D gene (5 bases). The CDR3 runs 16 residues. The V end was cut by 3 bases, the J end by 1 base, with 15 bases between. Germline values: CDR1 KGHSH, CDR2 LQKENI. CDR3 region: CASSPFLDSGNYGYTF. In DNA form, the CDR3 reads TGTGCCAGCTCACCTTTCCTAGACAGTGGTAACTATGGCTACACCTTC.

The genes are TRBV29-1 and TRBJ2-7; 7 bases fit TRBD1. This CDR3 spans 11 amino acids. The V gene end was trimmed by 6 bases and the J gene end by 4 bases; junction bases not matched to a gene: 3. Germline CDR1 and CDR2: SQVTM and ANQGSEA. This chain's CDR3 is CSVAQGYEQYF. The CDR3 DNA reads TGCAGCGTCGCACAGGGGTACGAGCAGTACTTC.